This TCR beta chain was recovered during a study of T cell responses to AZD1222 COVID-19 vaccine. Germline-derived CDR1 and CDR2 are MDHEN and SYDVKM. The CDR3 sequence is 16 residues long. With V trimmed by 5 bases and J by 3 bases, 12 bases remained unmatched. Libraries were prepared by immunoSEQ multiplex PCR; TCRdb keeps only in-frame clonotypes and omits some of them. The sample contains approximately 100,000 clones, about nine tenths of which appear only once. This chain links TRBV28 with TRBJ1-2; 7 bases fit TRBD1. The TCR was taken from an adult in good health. The specimen comprised peripheral blood, sampled on day 0 of AZD1222 vaccination. In nucleotides, the CDR3 is TGTGCCAGCAGTCCGGCCCCCGGGACAGCCTACTATGGCTACACCTTC. Translated, it gives CASSPAPGTAYYGYTF.